A selection of T cell receptor beta chains follows, all from one sample in a study of response to subunit inactivated influenza vaccine. TCRdb itself ran the RT-PCR reads through MiXCR, one entry per CDR3 protein. The sample has hundreds of thousands of distinct CDR3 sequences; about 15% are singletons. The sequences come from PBMCs from blood, collected 14 days before vaccination. The source of these receptors is a man aged 45-65 years who received an inactivated influenza vaccine. CDR3s include the opening cysteine and the closing phenylalanine or tryptophan.

v_gene: TRBV3-1; j_gene: TRBJ2-5; CDR3aa: CASSQRAGQETQYF
v_gene: TRBV7-2; j_gene: TRBJ1-1; CDR3aa: CASSLRGTGGTEAFF
v_gene: TRBV7-6; j_gene: TRBJ2-1; CDR3aa: CASTPRRASSYNEQFF
v_gene: TRBV5-6; j_gene: TRBJ1-1; CDR3aa: CASSLAGAGVRSTEAFF
v_gene: TRBV20-1; j_gene: TRBJ2-5; CDR3aa: CSARDLGQGSETQYF
v_gene: TRBV9; j_gene: TRBJ2-1; CDR3aa: CASSVGSGTEQFF
v_gene: TRBV13; j_gene: TRBJ2-5; CDR3aa: CASSSRLWTETQYF
v_gene: TRBV6-2/TRBV6-3; j_gene: TRBJ2-3; CDR3aa: CGSSYGPGRETGTDTQYF
v_gene: TRBV4-1; j_gene: TRBJ2-7; CDR3aa: CASSPILPGQGYYEQYF
v_gene: TRBV7-9; j_gene: TRBJ1-2; CDR3aa: CASSSISDGNYGYTF
v_gene: TRBV12-3/TRBV12-4; j_gene: TRBJ2-7; CDR3aa: CASSLSAGFNEQYF
v_gene: TRBV7-9; j_gene: TRBJ2-7; CDR3aa: CASSPKFTRSGYEQYF
v_gene: TRBV5-1; j_gene: TRBJ1-1; CDR3aa: CASSLTTGETEAFF
v_gene: TRBV12-3/TRBV12-4; j_gene: TRBJ2-5; CDR3aa: CASSLLIQETQYF
v_gene: TRBV7-8; j_gene: TRBJ2-3; CDR3aa: CASSLAAGWDTQYF
v_gene: TRBV6-1; j_gene: TRBJ2-1; CDR3aa: CASRRRLDPTYNEQFF
v_gene: TRBV21-1; j_gene: TRBJ2-1; CDR3aa: CASIKDEQFF
v_gene: TRBV5-1; j_gene: TRBJ1-1; CDR3aa: CASSLDPRDTEAFF
v_gene: TRBV29-1; j_gene: TRBJ2-7; CDR3aa: CSVARSGPEQYF
v_gene: TRBV7-2; j_gene: TRBJ2-1; CDR3aa: CASSRPGLAKNEQFF
v_gene: TRBV12-3/TRBV12-4; j_gene: TRBJ2-3; CDR3aa: CASSIGTGQYF
v_gene: TRBV7-9; j_gene: TRBJ1-5; CDR3aa: CASSFGRGNKPQHF
v_gene: TRBV6-5; j_gene: TRBJ2-7; CDR3aa: CASSYSLGQAYEQYF
v_gene: TRBV5-1; j_gene: TRBJ2-1; CDR3aa: CASSPGGLPSEQFF
v_gene: TRBV25-1; j_gene: TRBJ1-5; CDR3aa: CASSEVSGNQPQHF
v_gene: TRBV10-3; j_gene: TRBJ2-2; CDR3aa: CAISLGSGELFF
v_gene: TRBV12-3/TRBV12-4; j_gene: TRBJ2-7; CDR3aa: CASRGQGSSYEQYF
v_gene: TRBV11-2; j_gene: TRBJ2-7; CDR3aa: CASSLVRTGRHEQYF
v_gene: TRBV7-2; j_gene: TRBJ2-7; CDR3aa: CASSRRGVGSYEQYF
v_gene: TRBV7-9; j_gene: TRBJ2-1; CDR3aa: CASSLARTGDEQFF
v_gene: TRBV6-1; j_gene: TRBJ1-4; CDR3aa: CASSRDRGSEKLFF
v_gene: TRBV9; j_gene: TRBJ2-7; CDR3aa: CASSGRGYEQYF
v_gene: TRBV7-2; j_gene: TRBJ2-1; CDR3aa: CASSLARQEYYNEQFF
v_gene: TRBV5-1; j_gene: TRBJ1-1; CDR3aa: CASSLVGDTEAFF
v_gene: TRBV4-2; j_gene: TRBJ1-5; CDR3aa: CASSPRKAQPQHF
v_gene: TRBV28; j_gene: TRBJ2-2; CDR3aa: CASSPGTGGGELFF
v_gene: TRBV20-1; j_gene: TRBJ2-1; CDR3aa: CSAFRTGYNEQFF
v_gene: TRBV7-2; j_gene: TRBJ1-3; CDR3aa: CASRNQGPLSSGNTIYF
v_gene: TRBV27; j_gene: TRBJ1-5; CDR3aa: CASSPLGAYQPQHF
v_gene: TRBV6-2/TRBV6-3; j_gene: TRBJ2-2; CDR3aa: CASSLTSGRARSGELFF
v_gene: TRBV7-8; j_gene: TRBJ2-7; CDR3aa: CASSLIDYEQYF
v_gene: TRBV3-1; j_gene: TRBJ1-5; CDR3aa: CASSPGQHNQPQHF